This T cell receptor (beta chain) was profiled in a study of cytomegalovirus exposure and HLA in healthy donors. In the PCR, 60 Vbeta and 13 Jbeta primers were used. Sequencing was performed with immunoSEQ multiplex PCR; in TCRdb, only in-frame clones are kept and a portion is missing. Of about 95,000 clones in the sample, about 81% are singletons; the top ten hold 9.5% to 12%. A note on this clone: Its antigen is not known.

V lost 8 bases and J 3 bases, leaving 13 bases between the germline ends. CDR3 length equals 14 residues. Germline values: CDR1 MNHEY, CDR2 SVGAGI. Study results and limitations: As confirmed in vitro, three CMV-associated chains were specific for CMV antigens.

The chain uses TRBV6-5 and TRBJ2-2; D possibly corresponds to TRBD2 (5 bases). The sequenced sample was PBMCs. This sequence was found in a man in his late teens or twenties in good health and CMV-seropositive. CDR3 protein: CASAQLRDTGELFF. CDR3 DNA: TGTGCCAGCGCCCAATTGAGGGACACCGGGGAGCTGTTTTTT.